This T cell receptor (beta chain) was observed in a study of regulatory T cells in long-lasting Graves disease. Background on the study: Prior antithyroid drug treatment in newly diagnosed Graves' patients lasted under 3 months.

With iRepertoire HTBI primers and Arm-PCR of CDR3 regions, TCR beta libraries were built. TCRdb recomputed calls from the multiplex PCR reads with MiXCR, one row per CDR3 protein. Of about 420,000 distinct CDR3 sequences in the sample, 16% were seen once. This clonotype was seen at least ten times. Trimming took off 8 bases at V and 6 bases at J, with 21 bases between the two ends. CDR1 and CDR2 from the germline V gene are MNHEY and SVGEGT. This CDR3 is 15 amino acids long. Documented time point: newly diagnosed GD, antithyroid drugs for less than 3 months. The authors made the TCR library using RNA they extracted from PBMCs. The authors diagnosed Graves' disease using American Thyroid Association guidelines. The authors drew patients from an endocrinology department in Xi'an, China. These data are also associated with another study on T cells in Graves' hyperthyroidism and ophthalmopathy. That investigation notes: Blood also showed most of the thyroid clonotypes that were expanded above 0.001.

The sample here was peripheral blood mononuclear cells (PBMCs), taken at new diagnosis, from a patient treated with antithyroid drugs. The clonotype comes from a woman under 30 with Graves disease. V is TRBV6-2 or TRBV6-3 and J is TRBJ2-3; D is undetermined. This chain's CDR3 is CASCSVRTTSDTQYF. Here the CDR3 DNA reads TGTGCCAGCTGTTCGGTCCGGACCACGTCCGATACGCAGTATTTT.